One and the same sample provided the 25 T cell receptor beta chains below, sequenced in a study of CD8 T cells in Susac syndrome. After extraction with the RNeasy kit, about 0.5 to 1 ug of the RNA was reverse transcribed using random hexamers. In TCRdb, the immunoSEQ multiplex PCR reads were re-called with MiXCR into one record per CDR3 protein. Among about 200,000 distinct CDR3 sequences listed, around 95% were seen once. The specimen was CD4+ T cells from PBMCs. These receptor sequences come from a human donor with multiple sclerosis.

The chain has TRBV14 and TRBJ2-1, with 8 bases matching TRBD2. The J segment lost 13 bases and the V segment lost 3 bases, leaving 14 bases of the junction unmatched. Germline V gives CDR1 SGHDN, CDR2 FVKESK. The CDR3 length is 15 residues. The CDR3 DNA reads TGTGCCAGCAGCCACAGAGGACTAGCAGCCCCATCCCAGTTCTTC. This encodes CASSHRGLAAPSQFF.

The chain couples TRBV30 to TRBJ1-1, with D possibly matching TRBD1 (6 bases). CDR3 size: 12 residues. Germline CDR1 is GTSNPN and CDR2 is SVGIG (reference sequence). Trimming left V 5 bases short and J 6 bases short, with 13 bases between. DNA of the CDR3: TGTGCCTGGTCTCGGCAGGGGCCTGAAGCTTTCTTT. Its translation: CAWSRQGPEAFF.

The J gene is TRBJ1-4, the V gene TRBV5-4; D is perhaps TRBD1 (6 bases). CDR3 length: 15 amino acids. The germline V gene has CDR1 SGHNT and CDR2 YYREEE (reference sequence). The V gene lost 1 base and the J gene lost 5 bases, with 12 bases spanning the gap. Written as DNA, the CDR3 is TGTGCCAGCAGCTTGTGGGGGCGGGGGAATGAAAAACTGTTTTTT. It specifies CASSLWGRGNEKLFF.

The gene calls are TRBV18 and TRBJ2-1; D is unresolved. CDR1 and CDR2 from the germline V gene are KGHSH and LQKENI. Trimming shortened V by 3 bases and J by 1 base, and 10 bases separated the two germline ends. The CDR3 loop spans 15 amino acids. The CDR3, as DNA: TGTGCCAGCTCACCGGGCCCCAATTCCTACAATGAGCAGTTCTTC. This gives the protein CASSPGPNSYNEQFF.

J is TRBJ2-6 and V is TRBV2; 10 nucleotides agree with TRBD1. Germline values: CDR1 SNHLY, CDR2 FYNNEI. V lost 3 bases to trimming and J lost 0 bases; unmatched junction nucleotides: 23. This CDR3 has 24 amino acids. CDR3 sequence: CASSDPGTGDYTTKVSSGANVLTF. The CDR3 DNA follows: TGTGCCAGCAGTGATCCCGGGACAGGGGACTATACCACTAAAGTGAGCTCTGGGGCCAACGTCCTGACTTTC.

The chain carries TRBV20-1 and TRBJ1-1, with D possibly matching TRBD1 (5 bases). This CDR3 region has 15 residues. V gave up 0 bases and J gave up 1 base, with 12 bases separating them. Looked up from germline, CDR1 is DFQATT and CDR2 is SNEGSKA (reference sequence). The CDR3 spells CSARDPRGANTEAFF. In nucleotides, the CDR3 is TGCAGTGCTAGAGATCCTCGGGGCGCGAACACTGAAGCTTTCTTT.

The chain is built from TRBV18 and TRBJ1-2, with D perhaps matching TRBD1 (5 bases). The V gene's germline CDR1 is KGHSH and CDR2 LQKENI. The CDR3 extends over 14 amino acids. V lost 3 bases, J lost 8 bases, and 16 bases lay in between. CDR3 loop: CASSPSRDVNGYTF. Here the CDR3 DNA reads TGTGCCAGCTCACCGTCCCGGGACGTAAACGGCTACACCTTC.

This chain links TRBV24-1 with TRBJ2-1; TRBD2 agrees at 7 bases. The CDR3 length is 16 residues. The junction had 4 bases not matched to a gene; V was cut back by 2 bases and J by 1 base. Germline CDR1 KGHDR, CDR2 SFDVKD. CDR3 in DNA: TGTGCCACCAGTGATTCGACTAGCAAGTCCTACAATGAGCAGTTCTTC. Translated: CATSDSTSKSYNEQFF.

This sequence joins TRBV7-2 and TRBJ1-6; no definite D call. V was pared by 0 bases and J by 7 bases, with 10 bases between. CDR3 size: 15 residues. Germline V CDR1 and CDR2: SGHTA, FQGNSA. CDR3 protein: CASSLARAENSPLHF. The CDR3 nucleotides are TGTGCCAGCAGCTTAGCGCGGGCGGAGAATTCACCCCTCCACTTT.

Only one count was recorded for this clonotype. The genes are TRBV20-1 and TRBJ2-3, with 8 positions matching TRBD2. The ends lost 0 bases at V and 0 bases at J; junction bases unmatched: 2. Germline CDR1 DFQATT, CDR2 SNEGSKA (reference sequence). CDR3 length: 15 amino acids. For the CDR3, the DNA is TGCAGTGCTAGAGATCAGCGGGGGAGCACAGATACGCAGTATTTT. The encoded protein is CSARDQRGSTDTQYF.

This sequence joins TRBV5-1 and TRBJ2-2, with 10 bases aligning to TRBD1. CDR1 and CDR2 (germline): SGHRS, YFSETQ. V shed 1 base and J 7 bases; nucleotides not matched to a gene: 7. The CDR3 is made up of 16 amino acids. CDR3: CASSLHDRGLVGELFF. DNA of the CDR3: TGCGCCAGCAGCTTGCACGACAGGGGGCTTGTCGGGGAGCTGTTTTTT.

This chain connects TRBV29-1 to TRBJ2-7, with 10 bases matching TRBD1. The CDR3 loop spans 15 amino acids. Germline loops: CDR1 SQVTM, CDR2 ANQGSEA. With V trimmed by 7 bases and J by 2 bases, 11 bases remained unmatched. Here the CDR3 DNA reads TGCAGCGCTATTACCGGGACAGGGGTAGCCTACGAGCAGTACTTC. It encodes CSAITGTGVAYEQYF.

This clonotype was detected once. The CDR3 protein is CASSPASDTQYF. The CDR3 region has the DNA TGTGCCAGCTCACCAGCGTCAGATACGCAGTATTTT. This chain uses TRBV18 with TRBJ2-3, with unresolved D. CDR3 length: 12 amino acids. CDR1 and CDR2 (germline): KGHSH, LQKENI. V was pared by 2 bases and J by 4 bases, with 4 bases between. Complete variable domain (other parts from reference TRBV18 and TRBJ2-3): NAGVMQNPRHLVRRRGQEARLRCSPMKGHSHVYWYRQLPEEGLKFMVYLQKENIIDESGMPKERFSAEFPKEGPSILRIQQVVRGDSAAYFCASSPASDTQYFGPGTRLTVL.

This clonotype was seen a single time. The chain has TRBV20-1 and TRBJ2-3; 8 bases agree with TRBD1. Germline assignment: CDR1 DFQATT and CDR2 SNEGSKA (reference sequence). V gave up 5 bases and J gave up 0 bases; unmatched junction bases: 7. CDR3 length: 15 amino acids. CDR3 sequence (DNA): TGCAGTGCTCTGGACAGGGCAACCAGCACAGATACGCAGTATTTT. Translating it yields CSALDRATSTDTQYF.

The CDR3 bases are TGTGCCAGCAGTGAAGTTGTACCGGGGGGCTACACCTTC. It is translated as CASSEVVPGGYTF. The chain combines TRBV2 with TRBJ1-2; the D is unclear. The germline V and J ends were trimmed by 1 base and 8 bases, with 11 bases remaining between them. This CDR3 comprises 13 residues. The germline V gene has CDR1 SNHLY and CDR2 FYNNEI.

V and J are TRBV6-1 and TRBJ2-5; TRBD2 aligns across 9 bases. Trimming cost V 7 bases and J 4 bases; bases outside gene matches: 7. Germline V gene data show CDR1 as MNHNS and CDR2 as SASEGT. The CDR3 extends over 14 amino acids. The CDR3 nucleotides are TGTGCCAGCACCCCTGGGCGGGGGGGAGAGACCCAGTACTTC. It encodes CASTPGRGGETQYF.

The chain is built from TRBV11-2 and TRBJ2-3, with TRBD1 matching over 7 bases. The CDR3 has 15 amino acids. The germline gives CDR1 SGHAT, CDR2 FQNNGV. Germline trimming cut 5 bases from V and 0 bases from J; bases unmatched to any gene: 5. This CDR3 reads CASSRQGSSTDTQYF. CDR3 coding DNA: TGTGCCAGCAGCCGACAGGGATCTAGCACAGATACGCAGTATTTT.

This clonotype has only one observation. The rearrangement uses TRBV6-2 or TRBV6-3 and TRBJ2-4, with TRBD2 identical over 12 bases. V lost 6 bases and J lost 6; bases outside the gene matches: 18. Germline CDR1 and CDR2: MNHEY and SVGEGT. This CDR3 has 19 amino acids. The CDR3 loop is CASSPHTGLAGGPRNIQYF. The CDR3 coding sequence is TGTGCCAGCAGCCCACATACGGGCCTAGCGGGGGGGCCTCGAAACATTCAGTACTTC.

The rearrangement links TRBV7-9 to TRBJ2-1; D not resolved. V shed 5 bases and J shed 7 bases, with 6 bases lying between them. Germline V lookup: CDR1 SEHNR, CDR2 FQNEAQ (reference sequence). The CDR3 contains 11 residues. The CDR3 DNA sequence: TGTGCCAGCAGCGTACAGAATGAGCAGTTCTTC. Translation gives CASSVQNEQFF.

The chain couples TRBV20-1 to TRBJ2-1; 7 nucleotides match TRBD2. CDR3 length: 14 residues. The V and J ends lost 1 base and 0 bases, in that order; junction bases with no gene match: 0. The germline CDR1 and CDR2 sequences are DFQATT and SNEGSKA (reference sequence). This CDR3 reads CSARVAGSYNEQFF. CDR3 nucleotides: TGCAGTGCTAGAGTAGCGGGCTCCTACAATGAGCAGTTCTTC.

CDR3 amino acids: CATSRAQGAGLGSYNSPLHF. DNA for the CDR3: TGTGCCACCAGCAGAGCACAAGGTGCAGGATTGGGGTCCTATAATTCACCCCTCCACTTT. The genes are TRBV15 and TRBJ1-6; D uncertain. Per the germline V gene, CDR1 is LNHNV and CDR2 is YYDKDF (reference sequence). Between the trimmed V and J ends, which lost 1 base and 1 base, there was a span of 20 bases. CDR3 length equals 20 residues. Full variable domain (rest looked up from reference TRBV15 and TRBJ1-6): DAMVIQNPRYQVTQFGKPVTLSCSQTLNHNVMYWYQQKSSQAPKLLFHYYDKDFNNEADTPDNFQSRRPNTSFCFLDIRSPGLGDTAMYLCATSRAQGAGLGSYNSPLHFGNGTRLTVT.

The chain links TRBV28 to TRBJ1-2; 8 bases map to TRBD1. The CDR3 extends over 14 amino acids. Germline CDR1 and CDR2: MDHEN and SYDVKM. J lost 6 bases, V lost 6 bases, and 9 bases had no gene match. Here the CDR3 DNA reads TGTGCCAGCAGGCGCAGGGGGCGCTGGGATGGCTACACCTTC. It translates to CASRRRGRWDGYTF.

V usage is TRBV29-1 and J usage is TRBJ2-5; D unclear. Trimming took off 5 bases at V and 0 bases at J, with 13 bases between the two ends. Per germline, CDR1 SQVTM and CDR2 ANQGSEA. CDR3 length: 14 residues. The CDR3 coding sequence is TGCAGCGTTTCAAGTAGCAACTACCAAGAGACCCAGTACTTC. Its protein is CSVSSSNYQETQYF.

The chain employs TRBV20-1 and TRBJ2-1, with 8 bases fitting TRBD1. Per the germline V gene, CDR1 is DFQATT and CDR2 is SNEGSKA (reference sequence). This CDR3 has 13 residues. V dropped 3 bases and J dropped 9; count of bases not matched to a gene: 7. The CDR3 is CSARRQGIGEQFF. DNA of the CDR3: TGCAGTGCTAGGAGACAGGGGATCGGTGAGCAGTTCTTC.

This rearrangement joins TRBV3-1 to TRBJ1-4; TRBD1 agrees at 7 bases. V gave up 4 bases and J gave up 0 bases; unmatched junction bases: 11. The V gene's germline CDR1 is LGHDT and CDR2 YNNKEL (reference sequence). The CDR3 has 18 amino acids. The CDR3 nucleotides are TGTGCCAGCAGCCTCCGGGACAGCCTGGCCACAACTAATGAAAAACTGTTTTTT. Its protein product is CASSLRDSLATTNEKLFF.